This T cell receptor (beta chain) was profiled in a study of OX40 agonist ivuxolimab in advanced cancers. Whole-study context: The patients' treatment was ivuxolimab, an agonistic anti-OX40 (CD134) antibody. Whole-study findings and limits: CD4+ and CD8+ blood T cells expanded clonally by week 6 at 0.1 to 3.0 mg/kg.

Autoimmune disease history or systemic immunosuppression disqualified patients. Cycle 7 day 1, cycle 4 day 1, and baseline were the timepoints at which blood was sampled. The data were produced by immunoSEQ multiplex PCR, yet TCRdb's version contains in-frame clones alone and is incomplete. The sample lists 63,000 or so clones; more than 70% were seen once. Comments on this clone: The antigen remains unidentified.

Trimming removed 3 bases from V and 3 bases from J, with 11 bases in between. The germline V gene encodes CDR1 SQVTM and CDR2 ANQGSEA. This CDR3 comprises 13 residues. The sequencing here drew on CD4+ or CD8+ T cells sorted from blood, taken in a trial of the OX40 agonist ivuxolimab. The chain joins TRBV29-1 to TRBJ1-1, with a weak D call TRBD1 (6 bases). The TCR comes from an adult with an advanced solid tumor such as melanoma, head and neck, liver or kidney cancer. The CDR3 region is CSVDPGADTEAFF. The CDR3 DNA sequence: TGCAGCGTTGACCCGGGGGCGGACACTGAAGCTTTCTTT.